This T cell receptor (beta chain) was recorded in a study of cytomegalovirus exposure and HLA in healthy donors (dated by TCRdb to between 2016 and 2019). Looking at the study overall: An earlier analysis of 587 of the donors reported over 250 Gb of sequence data and 117 million unique TCR beta sequences obtained from roughly 170 million T cells. The study combined high-throughput TCR immunosequencing, statistical association of individual TCRs with disease status, and machine learning to predict cytomegalovirus infection status. In the later analysis, no new phenotypic data were used to find candidate immune exposures; instead, reliance was placed on TCR beta sequences and their occurrence across donors. Donor age, sex, ethnicity and CMV serostatus were compiled together with the repertoire data. The T cell repertoires of under 750 subjects were profiled by immunosequencing and related to cytomegalovirus serostatus. A later analysis re-examined previously published TCR beta repertoires from several hundred donors and added high-resolution HLA genotyping to investigate patterns of TCR occurrence. Typing coverage differed by locus: A, B, C, DRB1 and DQB1 were typed in roughly 620-640 donors, DQA1 in about 500, DPA1 in 600 to 610, and DPB1 in roughly 470. Roughly 5 DR-DQ haplotypes were handled as single units for association and clustering because linkage in the cohort was strong. A later genetic analysis took genome-wide SNP genotypes for about 60% of the roughly 670 donors and used that subset as a discovery cohort. Of the roughly 410 genotyped donors, 75% to 85% were placed in the genetic ancestry cluster associated with self-reported Caucasian donors. In an earlier analysis of 550 to 700 of the donors, high-throughput TCR beta sequencing was used to judge whether each TCR beta V gene segment behaved as functional or pseudogenic. The study aimed to test whether cataloging public T cell receptors could reveal signatures of past pathogen exposure. In addition to the first cohort of 666 subjects, a separate validation cohort of 130 or so different subjects was used. HLA typing included class I and class II loci at four-digit resolution. About 310 gigabases of sequencing data and tens of millions of unique TCR sequences were included in an early release covering roughly 700 HLA-typed donors. Among around 400 genotyped donors of the cohort, an average of about 240,000 unique TCR beta nucleotide sequences were sequenced per donor, 15% to 20% of them non-productive. All discovery cohort repertoires had been generated on a single sequencing platform. The paper as a whole reports these results and caveats: For the cohort, immune exposure information was limited to CMV serostatus. A cluster of highly shared sequence variants was judged likely to represent a technical artifact of the sequencing pipeline. Across donors, most TCR sequences were observed very rarely, whereas some public TCRs were present in many individuals. According to a later analysis, TCR association rates differed among HLA loci, with DRB1 alleles showing the most associated TCRs and HLA-C alleles showing the fewest. In both the original and validation cohorts, the classifier was reported to diagnose cytomegalovirus status with high specificity and sensitivity. A later analysis found that most CMV-associated TCR beta chains appeared HLA-restricted, with HLA associations seemingly driven largely by CMV exposure. In a later analysis, HLA-associated TCR beta chains were found to be more clonally expanded and to have lower generation probabilities than equally common non-associated chains. A few of the identified cytomegalovirus-associated TCR beta chains were confirmed in vitro to be specific for cytomegalovirus antigens. In an earlier analysis of fewer than 750 of the donors, most TCR beta V segments were observed in productive rearrangements about 90% or about 30% of the time, broadly matching IMGT annotations. It was suggested by the authors that the approach could potentially be generalized to other disease states and immunological phenotypes. Roughly uniform sequencing depth across donors was assumed in presence/absence analyses, although this assumption may not hold. V-gene and J-gene trimming of TCR beta chains was associated with a missense DCLRE1C variant in a later genetic analysis, and the association was replicated in an independent cohort. The study listed 170 or so TCR beta chains as associated with cytomegalovirus. When HLA alleles, especially DR and DQ, strongly co-occurred, attributing TCR associations to individual alleles was difficult. A further reported finding was that TCR beta sequences accurately predicted the HLA-A and HLA-B alleles for most subjects in the first cohort. Correlated functional status among segregating V segments might be attributable to linkage disequilibrium, but an unknown experimental factor could not be ruled out. This cohort had only TCR beta chains sequenced, and the lack of alpha or paired-chain data limited which features could be detected. Because HLA typing was missing for some donors at each locus, association tests included only the typed subset. The earlier analysis of about 600 of the donors excluded some 15 rarely observed V segments, including chromosome 9 orphons, because counts were too low. Because the 87-base-pair reads could not distinguish some IMGT-functional V segments, including TRBV6-2 and TRBV6-3, those segments were excluded. In a later analysis, 16,951 TCR beta sequences were associated with specific HLA alleles at a false discovery rate of 0.05. A later analysis reported that several top co-occurrence clusters appeared linked to parvovirus B19, influenza, CMV and Epstein-Barr virus. Compared with the approximately 700-donor mean, donors in an Asian-associated ancestry cluster had fewer N-insertions in productive TCRs, according to a later genetic analysis.

Inclusive of the bounding cysteine and phenylalanine, the CDR3 is 12 residues long. Just the 36-base CDR3 DNA is kept, in frame starting at base 1. V is trimmed back by 8 bases and J by 1 base, and the junction contains 1 base that no gene match accounts for. The germline V gene supplies CDR1 MDHEN and CDR2 SYDVKM. The cohort consisted of hundreds of healthy bone marrow donors. At the time of sampling, every cohort member was nominally healthy, though immune exposures that went unrecorded were likely present. The donor was CMV seropositive and was included in the group of 289 seropositive cohort members. Each donor provided a peripheral blood sample, and peripheral blood mononuclear cells were used for TCR beta sequencing. The Qiagen DNeasy Blood Extraction Kit was used to extract genomic DNA from the blood cell samples. About this clone: Its antigen specificity is not known. Base qualities are not provided; no much larger clone lies one nucleotide away.

The library was obtained by the immunoSEQ multiplex PCR assay. The multiplex PCR relied on a mix of 60 forward primers for TCR Vbeta segments and 13 reverse primers for TCR Jbeta segments. A multiplex PCR assay on genomic DNA amplified the CDR3 region of rearranged TCR beta genes. On the Illumina HiSeq System, the amplified TCR beta libraries were sequenced as 87-base-pair reads. The original pipeline was this. A later analysis counted about 82 million unique TCR beta chains across the 640 or so repertoires, and some 11 million of these chains were shared by at least two donors. Raw reads were error-corrected and collapsed into unique sequences by a nearest-neighbor algorithm in which closely related sequences were merged to remove PCR and sequencing errors. CDR3 sequences were aligned to IMGT reference sequences to assign V, D and J gene segments. For a sequence to be retained, a match of at least six nucleotides to both a V gene segment and a J gene segment was required. Rearrangements were classified as productive when the CDR3 lacked stop codons and remained in frame with V and J, and all other rearrangements were classified as non-productive. Following IMGT convention, CDR3 was defined as the stretch from the second conserved V-encoded cysteine to the conserved J-encoded phenylalanine. Sequences without an unambiguous match to a single V gene segment were excluded from the earlier analysis of about 600 of the donors. An earlier analysis of fewer than 750 of the donors called V segments functional above 56.7% productive rearrangements and segregating when the between-donor standard deviation exceeded 5%. A statistical classification framework was built for diagnosing cytomegalovirus status from the catalog of TCR beta chain sequences. A later analysis assigned V and J genes by comparing TCR nucleotide sequences with IMGT/GENE-DB human TR gene sequences. Using the TCRdist pipeline, a later analysis assigned CDR3 sequences along with most-parsimonious VDJ recombination scenarios. In a later analysis, every TCR beta chain was defined by the combination of its CDR3 amino acid sequence and its V-gene family, and reads without a unique V-gene family were dropped. To address suspected cross-contamination and a sequencing artifact, a later analysis removed roughly 580 highly shared, low-generation-probability nucleotide sequences. A later analysis calculated a clonal expansion index for each public chain from normalized within-repertoire ranks of inferred template counts. Generation probabilities in a later analysis came from a VDJ recombination model fitted to out-of-frame rearrangements, and those results were checked against IGoR. In a later analysis, hypergeometric tests were used to score TCR-TCR, TCR-HLA and TCR-CMV co-occurrence, with a repertoire-size bias correction applied to TCR pairs. In a later analysis, false discovery rates were estimated by permuting HLA or CMV assignments 20 times. In a later analysis, co-occurring TCRs were grouped with DBSCAN, and TCRdist sequence similarity was added when clustering was performed within HLA-allele-positive subsets. Repertoires with fewer than 30,000 or more than 120,000 public chains, plus five repertoires with anomalous nucleotide sharing, were excluded from co-occurrence clustering. TCRdb carries this immuneACCESS record with in-frame sequences only. Its versions omit some clonotypes, under half of them owing to an unresolved V gene in the studies checked, with the rest unexplained. D and trimming were read from the DNA, whereas the V and J calls and clone size are those reported in that table. The sample table records under 200,000 clones; 75% to 85% of these occur just once. The top ten clonotypes cover about 2% of the sample.

Sequenced sample: PBMCs. The rearranged segments are TRBV28 and TRBJ1-1, with 7 bases matching TRBD1. This TCR came from a woman aged 18-30 years in good health and CMV-seropositive. The CDR3 protein is CASGTENTEAFF. In nucleotide form, the sequence is TGTGCCAGCGGGACAGAGAACACTGAAGCTTTCTTT.